This TCR beta chain came from a study of identical twins. Everyone who donated was a healthy Caucasian. The CDR3 has 14 residues. Germline V gene data show CDR1 as KGHDR and CDR2 as SFDVKD. V trimming: 4 bases; J trimming: 6 bases; junction bases outside the gene matches: 4. This clonotype was recorded many times. Its antigen is currently unknown. Unique molecular identifiers were present on the cDNA, which also gained a universal primer site by template switching. TCRdb analysed the 5' RACE reads with MiXCR anew, one entry per CDR3 protein. The profile shows under 250,000 distinct CDR3 sequences, 9.4% of them singletons. Regarding the study as a whole: High-abundance cord blood beta clonotypes had fewer insertions; memory repertoires showed none.

This receptor was taken from a woman aged 18 to 35 in good health. Sequencing used memory (CD45RO+) T cells sorted from blood. The J gene is TRBJ2-2, the V gene TRBV24-1; 7 nucleotides agree with TRBD1. The CDR3 bases are TGTGCCACCAGTGAACCCGGGACAGCCGGGGAGCTGTTTTTT. Translation: CATSEPGTAGELFF.